This TCR beta chain came from a study of technical replicates of blood from several donors. TCRdb's table, derived via immunoSEQ multiplex PCR, lists solely in-frame clones and lacks some. The sample comprises nearly 70,000 clones, approximately 90% of which are singletons, and about 0.4% rests with the top ten. This CDR3 comprises 11 residues. V was pared by 10 bases and J by 9 bases, with 13 bases between. The germline gives CDR1 LNHDA, CDR2 SQIVND (reference sequence). The TCR originated in a human donor in good health. The gene calls are TRBV19 and TRBJ2-1; TRBD2 might be the D (6 bases). Sequencing was carried out using T cells isolated from PBMCs. The CDR3 reads CATSVGGEQFF. CDR3 coding DNA: TGTGCCACCTCTGTGGGGGGTGAGCAGTTCTTC. Complete variable domain (other parts from reference TRBV19 and TRBJ2-1): DGGITQSPKYLFRKEGQNVTLSCEQNLNHDAMYWYRQDPGQGLRLIYYSQIVNDFQKGDIAEGYSVSREKKESFPLTVTSAQKNPTAFYLCATSVGGEQFFGPGTRLTVL.